The 4 T cell receptor beta chains below all came from one sample that was sequenced in a study of blood T cells in healthy people across ages. Together with a sample-barcoded 5' primer, a J-beta primer mix was included in a second PCR lasting 7 to 11 cycles. TCRdb reprocessed the 5' RACE reads with MiXCR, giving one entry per CDR3 protein. The profile shows more than 1 million distinct CDR3 sequences, around 45% of them singletons. Sequenced material: blood. These receptors all stem from a woman in her sixties or seventies in good health.

Worth noting for this clonotype: It is likely a read error, because the conserved phenylalanine at the end of the CDR3 is missing. The V and J genes are TRBV3-1 and TRBJ2-3; 8 bases are a match to TRBD2. CDR1 LGHDT and CDR2 YNNKEL come from the germline V gene (reference sequence). Unmatched junction bases numbered 6, after V lost 4 bases and J lost 0 bases. The CDR3 extends over 16 amino acids. CDR3 nucleotide sequence: TGTGCCAGCAGCCCCCTGGCTAGCGGGAGCACAGATACGCAGTATCTT. This sequence encodes CASSPLASGSTDTQYL.

The genes are TRBV10-3 and TRBJ2-7, with 9 bases aligning to TRBD1. V lost 8 bases and J lost 3; bases outside the gene matches: 5. Germline V gene data show CDR1 as ENHRY and CDR2 as SYGVKD. This CDR3 is built from 13 residues. The CDR3 reads CAISGTGYYEQYF. In DNA, the CDR3 is TGTGCCATCTCCGGGACAGGGTACTACGAGCAGTACTTC.

The V and J genes are TRBV12-3 or TRBV12-4 and TRBJ1-4, with D tentatively TRBD1 (5 bases). V lost 7 bases to trimming and J lost 3 bases, with 6 bases between them. The CDR3 totals 12 residues. CDR3 coding DNA: TGTGCCAGCATGGGGCCTAATGAAAAACTGTTTTTT. It yields the protein CASMGPNEKLFF.

The V call is TRBV20-1, the J call TRBJ2-5; 12 bases align to TRBD1. There are 16 residues in the CDR3. The germline V gene has CDR1 DFQATT and CDR2 SNEGSKA (reference sequence). The V segment lost 2 bases and the J segment 7 bases; nucleotides outside the gene matches: 11. The CDR3 spells CSARRDRGPSVGTQYF. In DNA, the CDR3 is TGCAGTGCTAGACGGGACAGGGGGCCCTCCGTGGGGACCCAGTACTTC.